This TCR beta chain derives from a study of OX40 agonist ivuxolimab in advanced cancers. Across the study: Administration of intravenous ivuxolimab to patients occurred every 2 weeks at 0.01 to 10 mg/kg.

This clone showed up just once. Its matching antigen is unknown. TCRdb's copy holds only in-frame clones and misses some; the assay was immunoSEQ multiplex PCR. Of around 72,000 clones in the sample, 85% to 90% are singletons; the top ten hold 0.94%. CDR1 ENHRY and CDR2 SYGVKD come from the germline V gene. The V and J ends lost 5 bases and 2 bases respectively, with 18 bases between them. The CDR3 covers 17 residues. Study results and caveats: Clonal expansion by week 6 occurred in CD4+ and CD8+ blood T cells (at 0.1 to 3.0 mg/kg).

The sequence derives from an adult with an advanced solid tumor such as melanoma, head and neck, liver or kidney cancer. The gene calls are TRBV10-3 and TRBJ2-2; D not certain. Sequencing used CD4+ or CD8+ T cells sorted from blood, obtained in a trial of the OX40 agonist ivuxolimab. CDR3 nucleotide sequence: TGTGCCATCAGTCGAGGCCCCTTGGACGGAAACACCGGGGAGCTGTTTTTT. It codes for CAISRGPLDGNTGELFF.